The 8 T cell receptor beta chains given below trace back to one sample, sequenced in a study of blood T cells in healthy people across ages. A sample-barcoded 5' primer and a J-beta primer mix were used in a second PCR of roughly 7 to 12 cycles. TCRdb passed the 5' RACE reads through MiXCR, listing each CDR3 protein once. The sample shows 650,000 to 1,000,000 distinct CDR3 sequences, about 45% of them seen only once. The sequencing input was blood. Source of these receptors: an elderly man in good health.

The genes are TRBV20-1 and TRBJ2-3; 8 bases agree with TRBD2. The CDR3 is 15 amino acids. Germline V gene sequence: CDR1 DFQATT, CDR2 SNEGSKA (reference sequence). The V segment lost 4 bases and the J segment 2 bases; nucleotides outside the gene matches: 8. This chain's CDR3 is CSAKGTSRPTDTQYF. The CDR3 nucleotides are TGCAGTGCTAAGGGGACTAGTCGTCCCACAGATACGCAGTATTTT.

The V gene is TRBV30, the J gene TRBJ2-6; D is undetermined. In germline, CDR1 is GTSNPN, CDR2 SVGIG (reference sequence). The ends were cut back, 0 bases at V and 2 bases at J, with 8 bases in the middle. The length of the CDR3 is 15 residues. The CDR3 coding sequence is TGTGCCTGGAGTGTTCAGTTGCCTGGGGCCAACGTCCTGACTTTC. Its protein product is CAWSVQLPGANVLTF.

The chain has TRBV27 and TRBJ2-5, with 11 bases lining up with TRBD1. The J call may be wrong; the DNA end is better matched by TRBJ2-7. The CDR3 runs to 15 residues. Germline V lookup: CDR1 MNHEY, CDR2 SMNVEV (reference sequence). The CDR3 is CASSLRGTGGPEQYF. CDR3 sequence (DNA): TGTGCCAGCAGTTTAAGAGGGACAGGGGGTCCCGAGCAGTACTTC.

The rearrangement joins TRBV6-2 or TRBV6-3 to TRBJ2-6; either TRBD1 or TRBD2 may supply D (5 bases each). The CDR3 sequence is 16 residues long. V lost 5 bases and J 4 bases, leaving 15 bases between the germline ends. Per germline, CDR1 MNHEY and CDR2 SVGEGT. CDR3 region: CASSDGVGVGANVLTF. The CDR3 nucleotides are TGTGCCAGCAGTGACGGAGTGGGGGTAGGGGCCAACGTCCTGACTTTC.

V usage is TRBV7-8 and J usage is TRBJ1-1; no clear D gene. The V gene lost 5 bases and the J gene lost 7 bases, with 14 bases spanning the gap. From germline, CDR1 is SGHVS and CDR2 FQNEAQ. CDR3 length equals 13 residues. For the CDR3, the DNA is TGTGCCAGCAGCGTAAAAGGCCGGGGTGAAGCTTTCTTT. As protein: CASSVKGRGEAFF.

The table lists this clonotype with a few counts. The V and J genes are TRBV29-1 and TRBJ2-1; possibly TRBD1 or TRBD2 for D (5 bases each). V lost 7 bases and J lost 2, with 12 bases in between. The CDR3 sequence is 13 residues long. Germline V lookup: CDR1 SQVTM, CDR2 ANQGSEA. The CDR3 sequence: CSGLGEPYNEQFF. The CDR3 DNA is TGCAGCGGCCTGGGGGAGCCCTACAATGAGCAGTTCTTC.

This clonotype was counted a few times. The rearrangement links TRBV7-3 to TRBJ2-1; perhaps TRBD1 as D (6 bases). This CDR3 has 17 amino acids. The V and J ends lost 4 bases and 0 bases respectively, with 16 bases between them. CDR1 and CDR2 (germline): SGHTA, FQGTGA. DNA for the CDR3: TGTGCCAGCAGCTCCATGACAGGAGACATCTCCTACAATGAGCAGTTCTTC. Protein product: CASSSMTGDISYNEQFF.

There are many counts of this clonotype. The chain is built from TRBV4-2 and TRBJ2-7; D ambiguous. Trimming took 1 base from V and 7 from J, leaving 11 bases between them. Germline V gene sequence: CDR1 LGHNA, CDR2 YNFKEQ. The CDR3 runs 13 residues. The CDR3 spells CASSQARTFEQYF. In DNA form, the CDR3 reads TGTGCCAGCAGCCAAGCCAGGACCTTTGAGCAGTACTTC.